This entry concerns a single T cell receptor beta chain. The antigen it recognizes is unknown. Base qualities are missing; no much larger clone stands one base away. The sample comes from a study of patients and donors after allogeneic stem cell transplantation (dated by TCRdb to the early 2020s). Preparation of the library involved RT-PCR. Instrument on record: NextSeq 550. TCRdb ran its own pipeline on the public reads, namely fastp trimming at Q25 and MiXCR clone calling, and kept in-frame beta chains. Identical CDR3 protein sequences are pooled into one entry, listed with their most common genes and DNA. The sample yields about a million distinct CDR3 sequences; about 20% were counted once. Jointly, the top ten make up roughly 6.4% of the sample. Deletion took 0 bases off V and 8 bases off J, with a span of 15 bases between the germline ends. The CDR3 starts with the cysteine, ends with the phenylalanine, and has 15 residues. Only CDR3 DNA remains: 45 bases, in frame from the first base. The germline V gene encodes CDR1 SGDLS and CDR2 YYNGEE.

Rearrangement joined TRBV9 to TRBJ2-1, with no reliable assignment of the D segment. The specimen sequenced was blood, either unsorted or a sorted T cell fraction (not recorded which). This receptor was taken from a human donor who was either an allogeneic HSCT recipient or a stem cell or donor lymphocyte infusion donor (not recorded which). It is not recorded whose cells these are; they may come from a transplant donor. The CDR3 region has the sequence CASSVEDLASYEQFF. The DNA reads TGTGCCAGCAGCGTAGAAGACTTGGCCAGCTATGAGCAGTTCTTC.